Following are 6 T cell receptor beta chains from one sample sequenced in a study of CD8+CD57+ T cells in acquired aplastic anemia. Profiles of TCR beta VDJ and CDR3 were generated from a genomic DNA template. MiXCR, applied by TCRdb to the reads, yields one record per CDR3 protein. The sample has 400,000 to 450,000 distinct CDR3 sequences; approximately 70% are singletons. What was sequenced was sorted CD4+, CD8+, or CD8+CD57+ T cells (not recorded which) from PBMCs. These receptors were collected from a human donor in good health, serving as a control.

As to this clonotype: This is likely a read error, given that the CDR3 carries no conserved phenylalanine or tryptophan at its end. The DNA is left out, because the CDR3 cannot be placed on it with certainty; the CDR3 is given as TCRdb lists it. CDR3 region: CASSAGARSTARRC. The chain is built from TRBV2 and TRBJ1-1. The germline V gene encodes CDR1 SNHLY and CDR2 FYNNEI. The CDR3 spans 14 residues, counting both ends.

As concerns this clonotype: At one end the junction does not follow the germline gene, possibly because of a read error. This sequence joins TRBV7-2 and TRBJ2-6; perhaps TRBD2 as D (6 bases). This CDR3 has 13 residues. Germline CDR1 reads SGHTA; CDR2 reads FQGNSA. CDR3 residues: CASSLGGAYVLTF. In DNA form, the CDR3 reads TGTGCCAGCAGCTTGGGCGGGGCCTACGTGCTGACTTTC.

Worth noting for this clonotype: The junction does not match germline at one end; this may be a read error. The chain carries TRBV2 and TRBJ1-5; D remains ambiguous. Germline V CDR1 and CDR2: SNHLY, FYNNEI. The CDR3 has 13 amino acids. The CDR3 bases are TGTGCCAGCAACCCAGCGGGGTCTCGGCCCAAGCATTTT. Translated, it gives CASNPAGSRPKHF. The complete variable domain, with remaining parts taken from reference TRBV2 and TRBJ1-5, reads EPEVTQTPSHQVTQMGQEVILRCVPISNHLYFYWYRQILGQKVEFLVSFYNNEISEKSEIFDDQFSVERPDGSNFTLKIRSTKLEDSAMYFCASNPAGSRPKHFGDGTRLSIL.

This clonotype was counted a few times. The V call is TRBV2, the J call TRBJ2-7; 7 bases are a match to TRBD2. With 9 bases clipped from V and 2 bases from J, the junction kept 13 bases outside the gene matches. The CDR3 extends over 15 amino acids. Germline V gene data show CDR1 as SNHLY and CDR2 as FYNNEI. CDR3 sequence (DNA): TGTGCCAGTAGTATAGGTCGCGGGAGAACCTACGAGCAGTACTTC. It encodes CASSIGRGRTYEQYF.

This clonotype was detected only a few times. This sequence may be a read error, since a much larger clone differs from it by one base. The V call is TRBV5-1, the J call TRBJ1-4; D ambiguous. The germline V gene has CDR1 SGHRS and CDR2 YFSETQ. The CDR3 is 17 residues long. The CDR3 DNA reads TGCGCCAGCAGCTTGGACGCGGACCTTGCAACTAATGAAGAACTGTTTTTT. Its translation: CASSLDADLATNEELFF.

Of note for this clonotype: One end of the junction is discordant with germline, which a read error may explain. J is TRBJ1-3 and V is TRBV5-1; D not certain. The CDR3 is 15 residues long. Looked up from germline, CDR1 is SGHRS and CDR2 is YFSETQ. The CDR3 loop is CASSLGYPGGNTIYF. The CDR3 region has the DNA TGTGCCAGCAGCTTGGGATATCCGGGGGGAAACACCATATATTTT.